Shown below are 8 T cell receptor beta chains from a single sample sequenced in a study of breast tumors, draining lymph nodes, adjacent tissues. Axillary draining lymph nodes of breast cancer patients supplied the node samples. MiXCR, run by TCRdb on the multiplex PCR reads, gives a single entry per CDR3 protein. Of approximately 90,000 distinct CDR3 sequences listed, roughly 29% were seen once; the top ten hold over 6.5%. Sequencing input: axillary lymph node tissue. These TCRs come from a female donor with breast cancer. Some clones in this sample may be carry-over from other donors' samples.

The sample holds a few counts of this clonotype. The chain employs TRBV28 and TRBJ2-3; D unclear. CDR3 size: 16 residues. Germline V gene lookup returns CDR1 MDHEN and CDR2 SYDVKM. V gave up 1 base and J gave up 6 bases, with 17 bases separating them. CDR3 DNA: TGTGCCAGCAGTTTATCACGGGCCAATTCGATCGATACGCAGTATTTT. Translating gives CASSLSRANSIDTQYF.

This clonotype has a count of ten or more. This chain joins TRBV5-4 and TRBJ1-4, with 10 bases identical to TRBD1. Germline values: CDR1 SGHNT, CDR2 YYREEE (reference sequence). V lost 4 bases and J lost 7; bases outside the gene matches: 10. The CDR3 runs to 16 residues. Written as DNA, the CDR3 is TGTGCCAGCAGCACTGGGACAGGGGATTGGAGTGAAAAACTGTTTTTT. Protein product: CASSTGTGDWSEKLFF.

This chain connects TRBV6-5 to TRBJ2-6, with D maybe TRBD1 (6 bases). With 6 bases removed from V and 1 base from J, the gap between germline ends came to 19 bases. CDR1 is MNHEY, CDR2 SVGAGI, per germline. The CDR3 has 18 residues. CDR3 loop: CASSHRQLQGSGANVLTF. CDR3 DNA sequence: TGTGCCAGCAGCCATAGACAATTACAGGGATCTGGGGCCAACGTCCTGACTTTC.

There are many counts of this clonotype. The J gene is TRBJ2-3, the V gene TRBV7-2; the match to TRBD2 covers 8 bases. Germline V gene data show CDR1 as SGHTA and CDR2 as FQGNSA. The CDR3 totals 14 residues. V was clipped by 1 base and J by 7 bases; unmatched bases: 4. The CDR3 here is CASSLDSGINTQYF. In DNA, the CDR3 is TGTGCCAGCAGCTTAGATAGCGGGATAAATACGCAGTATTTT.

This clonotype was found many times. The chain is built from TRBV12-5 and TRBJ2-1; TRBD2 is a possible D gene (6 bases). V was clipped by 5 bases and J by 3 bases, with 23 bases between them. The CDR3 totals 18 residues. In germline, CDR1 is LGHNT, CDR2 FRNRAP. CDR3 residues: CASGPSGRDSVLYNEQFF. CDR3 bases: TGTGCTAGTGGTCCATCAGGTAGGGACTCGGTACTCTACAATGAGCAGTTCTTC.

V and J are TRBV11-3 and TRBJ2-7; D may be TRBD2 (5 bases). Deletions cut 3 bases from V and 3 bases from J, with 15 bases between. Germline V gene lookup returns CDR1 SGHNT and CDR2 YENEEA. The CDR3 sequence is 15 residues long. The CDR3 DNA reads TGTGCCAGCAGCTTCCCCTTCGAGACTAACTACGAGCAGTACTTC. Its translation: CASSFPFETNYEQYF. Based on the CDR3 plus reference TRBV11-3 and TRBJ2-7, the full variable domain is EAGVVQSPRYKIIEKKQPVAFWCNPISGHNTLYWYLQNLGQGPELLIRYENEEAVDDSQLPKDRFSAERLKGVDSTLKIQPAELGDSAVYLCASSFPFETNYEQYFGPGTRLTVT.

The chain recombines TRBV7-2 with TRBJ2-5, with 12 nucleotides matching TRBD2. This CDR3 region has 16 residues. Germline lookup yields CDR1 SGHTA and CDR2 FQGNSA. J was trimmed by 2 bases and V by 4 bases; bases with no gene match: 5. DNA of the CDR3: TGTGCCAGCAGCTACCGACTAGCGGGAGCTCAAGAGACCCAGTACTTC. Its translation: CASSYRLAGAQETQYF.

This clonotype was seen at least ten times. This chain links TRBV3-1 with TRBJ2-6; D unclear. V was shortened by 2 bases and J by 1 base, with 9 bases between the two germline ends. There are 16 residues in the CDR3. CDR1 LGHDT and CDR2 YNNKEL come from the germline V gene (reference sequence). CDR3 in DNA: TGTGCCAGCAGCCAACGTTTAGGATCTGGGGCCAACGTCCTGACTTTC. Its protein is CASSQRLGSGANVLTF.